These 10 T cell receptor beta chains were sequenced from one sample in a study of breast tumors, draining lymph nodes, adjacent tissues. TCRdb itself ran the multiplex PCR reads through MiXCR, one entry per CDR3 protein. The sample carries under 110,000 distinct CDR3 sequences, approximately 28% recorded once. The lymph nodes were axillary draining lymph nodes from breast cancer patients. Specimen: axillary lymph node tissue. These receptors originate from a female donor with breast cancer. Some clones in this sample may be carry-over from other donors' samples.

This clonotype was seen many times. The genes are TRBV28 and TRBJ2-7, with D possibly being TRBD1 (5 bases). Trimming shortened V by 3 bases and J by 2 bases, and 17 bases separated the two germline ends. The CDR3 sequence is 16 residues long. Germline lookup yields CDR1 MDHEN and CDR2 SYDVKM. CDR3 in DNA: TGTGCCAGCAGTTTCGATCTCAGGAAAGGGGCCTACGAGCAGTACTTC. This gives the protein CASSFDLRKGAYEQYF.

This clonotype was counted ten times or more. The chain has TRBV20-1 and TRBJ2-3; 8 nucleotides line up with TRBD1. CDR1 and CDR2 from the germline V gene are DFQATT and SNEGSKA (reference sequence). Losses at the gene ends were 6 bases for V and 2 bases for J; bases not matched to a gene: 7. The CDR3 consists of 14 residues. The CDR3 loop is CSADGDRSTDTQYF. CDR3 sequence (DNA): TGCAGTGCCGACGGGGACAGGTCCACAGATACGCAGTATTTT.

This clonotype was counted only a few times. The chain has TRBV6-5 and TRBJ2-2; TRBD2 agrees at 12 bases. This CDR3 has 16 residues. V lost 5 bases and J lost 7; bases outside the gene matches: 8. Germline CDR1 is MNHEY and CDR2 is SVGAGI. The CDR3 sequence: CASSPPLAGGGGELFF. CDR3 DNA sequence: TGTGCCAGCAGTCCCCCACTAGCGGGGGGAGGCGGGGAGCTGTTTTTT.

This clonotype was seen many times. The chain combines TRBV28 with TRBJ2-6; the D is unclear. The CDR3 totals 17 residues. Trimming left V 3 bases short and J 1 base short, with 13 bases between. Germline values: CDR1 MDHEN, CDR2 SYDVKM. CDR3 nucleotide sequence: TGTGCCAGCAGTTTTACGCGTTGGGAATCTGGGGCCAACGTCCTGACTTTC. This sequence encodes CASSFTRWESGANVLTF. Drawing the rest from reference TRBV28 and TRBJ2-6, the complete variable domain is DVKVTQSSRYLVKRTGEKVFLECVQDMDHENMFWYRQDPGLGLRLIYFSYDVKMKEKGDIPEGYSVSREKKERFSLILESASTNQTSMYLCASSFTRWESGANVLTFGAGSRLTVL.

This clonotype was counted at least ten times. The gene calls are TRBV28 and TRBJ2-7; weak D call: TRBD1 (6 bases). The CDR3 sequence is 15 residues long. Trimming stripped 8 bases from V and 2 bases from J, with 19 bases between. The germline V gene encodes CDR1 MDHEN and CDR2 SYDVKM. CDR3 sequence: CASFPSDREPYEQYF. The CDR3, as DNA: TGTGCCAGCTTCCCGTCGGACAGAGAGCCCTACGAGCAGTACTTC.

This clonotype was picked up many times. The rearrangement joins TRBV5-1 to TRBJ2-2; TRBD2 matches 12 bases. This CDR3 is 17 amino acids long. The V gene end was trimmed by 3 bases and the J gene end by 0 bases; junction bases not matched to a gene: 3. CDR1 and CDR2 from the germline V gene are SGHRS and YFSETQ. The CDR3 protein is CASSSRTSGANTGELFF. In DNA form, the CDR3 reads TGCGCCAGCAGCTCCCGGACTAGCGGGGCGAACACCGGGGAGCTGTTTTTT.

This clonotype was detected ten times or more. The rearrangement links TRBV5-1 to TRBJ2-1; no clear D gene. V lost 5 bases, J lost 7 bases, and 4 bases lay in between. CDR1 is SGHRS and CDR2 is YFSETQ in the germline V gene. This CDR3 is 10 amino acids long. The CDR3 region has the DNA TGCGCCAGCAGGGGGAATGAGCAGTTCTTC. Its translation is CASRGNEQFF.

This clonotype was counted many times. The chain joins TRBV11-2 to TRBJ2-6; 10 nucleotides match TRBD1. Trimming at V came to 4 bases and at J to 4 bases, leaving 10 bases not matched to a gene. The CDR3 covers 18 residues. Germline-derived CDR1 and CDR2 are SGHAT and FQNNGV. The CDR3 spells CASSYDRGPGWGANVLTF. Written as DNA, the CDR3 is TGTGCCAGCAGCTACGACAGGGGGCCGGGGTGGGGGGCCAACGTCCTGACTTTC.

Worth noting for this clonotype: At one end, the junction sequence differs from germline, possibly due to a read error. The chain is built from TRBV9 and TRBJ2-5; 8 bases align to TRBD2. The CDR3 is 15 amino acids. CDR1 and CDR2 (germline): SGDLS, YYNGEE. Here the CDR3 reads CTSTQAGEPFETQYF. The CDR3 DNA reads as TGTACCAGCACCCAAGCGGGAGAGCCATTCGAGACCCAGTACTTC. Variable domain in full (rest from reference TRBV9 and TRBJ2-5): DSGVTQTPKHLITATGQRVTLRCSPRSGDLSVYWYQQSLDQGLQFLIQYYNGEERAKGNILERFSAQQFPDLHSELNLSSLELGDSALYFCTSTQAGEPFETQYFGPGTRLLVL.

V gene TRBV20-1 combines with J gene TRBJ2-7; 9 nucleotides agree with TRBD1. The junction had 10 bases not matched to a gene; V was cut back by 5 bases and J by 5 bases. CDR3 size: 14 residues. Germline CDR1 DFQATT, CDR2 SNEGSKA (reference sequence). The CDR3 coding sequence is TGCAGTGCTTGGGACAGGGTGACTCCCAACGAGCAGTACTTC. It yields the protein CSAWDRVTPNEQYF.